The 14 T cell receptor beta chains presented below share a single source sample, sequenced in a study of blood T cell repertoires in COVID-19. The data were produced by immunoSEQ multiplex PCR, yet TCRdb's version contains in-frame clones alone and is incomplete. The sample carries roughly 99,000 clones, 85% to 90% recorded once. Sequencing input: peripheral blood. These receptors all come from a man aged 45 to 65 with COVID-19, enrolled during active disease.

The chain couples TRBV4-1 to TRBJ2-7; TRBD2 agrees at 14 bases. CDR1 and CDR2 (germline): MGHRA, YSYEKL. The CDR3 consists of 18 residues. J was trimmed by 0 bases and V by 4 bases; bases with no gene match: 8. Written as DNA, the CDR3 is TGCGCCAGCAGCCGGTCCGGACTAGCGGGGGGCCTCTCCTACGAGCAGTACTTC. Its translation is CASSRSGLAGGLSYEQYF.

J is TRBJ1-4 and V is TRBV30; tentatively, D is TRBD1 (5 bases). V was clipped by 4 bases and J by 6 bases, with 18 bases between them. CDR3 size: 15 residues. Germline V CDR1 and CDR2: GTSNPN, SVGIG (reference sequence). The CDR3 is CAWTSGTRVDEKLFF. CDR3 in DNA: TGTGCCTGGACTAGCGGGACTCGGGTTGATGAAAAACTGTTTTTT.

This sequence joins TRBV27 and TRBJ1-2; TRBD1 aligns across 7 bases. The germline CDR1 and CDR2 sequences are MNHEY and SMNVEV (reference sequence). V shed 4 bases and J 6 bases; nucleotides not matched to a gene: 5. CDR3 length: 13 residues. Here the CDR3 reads CASSSRGQHGYTF. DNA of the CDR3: TGTGCCAGCAGTTCCCGGGGACAGCATGGCTACACCTTC.

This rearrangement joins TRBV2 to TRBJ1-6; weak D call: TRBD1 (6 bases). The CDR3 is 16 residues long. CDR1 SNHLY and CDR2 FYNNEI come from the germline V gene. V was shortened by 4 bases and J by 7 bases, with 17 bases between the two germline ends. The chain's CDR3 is CASSVGGGKQNSPLHF. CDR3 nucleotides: TGTGCCAGCAGTGTAGGGGGTGGGAAACAGAATTCACCCCTCCACTTT.

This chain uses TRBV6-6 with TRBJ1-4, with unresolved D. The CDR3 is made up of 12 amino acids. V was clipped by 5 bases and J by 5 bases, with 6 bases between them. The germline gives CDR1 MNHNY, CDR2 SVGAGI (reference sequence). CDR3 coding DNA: TGTGCCAGCAGTCCGGGGAATGAAAAACTGTTTTTT. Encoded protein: CASSPGNEKLFF.

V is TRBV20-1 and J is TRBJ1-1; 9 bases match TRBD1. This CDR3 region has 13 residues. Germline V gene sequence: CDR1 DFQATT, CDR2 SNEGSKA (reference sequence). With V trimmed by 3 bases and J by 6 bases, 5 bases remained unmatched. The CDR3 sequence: CSASHRGLAEAFF. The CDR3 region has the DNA TGCAGTGCTAGTCACAGGGGGCTCGCTGAAGCTTTCTTT.

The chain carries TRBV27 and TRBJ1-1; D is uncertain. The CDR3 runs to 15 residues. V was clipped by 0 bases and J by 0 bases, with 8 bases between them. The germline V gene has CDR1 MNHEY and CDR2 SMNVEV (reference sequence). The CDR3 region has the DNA TGTGCCAGCAGTTTATCGGCGCGGTTGAACACTGAAGCTTTCTTT. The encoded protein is CASSLSARLNTEAFF.

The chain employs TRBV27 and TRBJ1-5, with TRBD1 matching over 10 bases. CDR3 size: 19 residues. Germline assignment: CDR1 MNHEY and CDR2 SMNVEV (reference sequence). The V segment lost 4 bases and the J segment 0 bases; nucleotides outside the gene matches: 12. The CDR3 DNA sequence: TGTGCCAGCAGTTCCCGACAGGGGGCGCGGGGCCATAGCAATCAGCCCCAGCATTTT. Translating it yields CASSSRQGARGHSNQPQHF.

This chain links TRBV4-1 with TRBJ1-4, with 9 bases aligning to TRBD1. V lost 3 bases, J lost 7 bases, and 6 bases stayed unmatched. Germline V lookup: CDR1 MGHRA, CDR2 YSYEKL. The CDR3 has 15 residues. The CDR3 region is CASSQGTGLFEKLFF. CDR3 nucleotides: TGCGCCAGCAGCCAGGGGACAGGGCTGTTTGAAAAACTGTTTTTT.

This CDR3 reads CASSQQGTFGWETQYF. The CDR3 region has the DNA TGTGCCAGCAGCCAGCAAGGGACTTTCGGATGGGAGACCCAGTACTTC. This chain joins TRBV3-1 (or the pseudogene TRBV3-2) and TRBJ2-5; D might be TRBD2 (6 bases). The germline gives CDR1 LGHDT, CDR2 YNNKEL (reference sequence). Deletions cut 3 bases from V and 5 bases from J, with 19 bases between. The CDR3 length is 16 residues.

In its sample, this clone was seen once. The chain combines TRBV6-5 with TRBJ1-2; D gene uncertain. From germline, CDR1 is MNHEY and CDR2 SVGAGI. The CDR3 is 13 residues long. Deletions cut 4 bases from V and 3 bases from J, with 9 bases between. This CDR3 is CASSFGRDYGYTF. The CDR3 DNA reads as TGTGCCAGCAGTTTTGGCCGGGACTATGGCTACACCTTC.

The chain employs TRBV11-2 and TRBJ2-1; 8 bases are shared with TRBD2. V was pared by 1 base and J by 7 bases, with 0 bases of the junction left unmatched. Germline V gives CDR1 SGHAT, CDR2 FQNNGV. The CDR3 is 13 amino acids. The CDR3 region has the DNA TGTGCCAGCAGCTTAGCGGGGGGGAATGAGCAGTTCTTC. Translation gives CASSLAGGNEQFF.

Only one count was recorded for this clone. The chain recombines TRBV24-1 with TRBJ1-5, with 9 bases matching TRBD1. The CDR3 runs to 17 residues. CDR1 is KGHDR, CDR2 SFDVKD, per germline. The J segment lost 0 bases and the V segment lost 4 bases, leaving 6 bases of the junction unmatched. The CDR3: CATSEAGTGTSNQPQHF. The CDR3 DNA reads TGTGCCACCAGTGAGGCCGGGACAGGGACTAGCAATCAGCCCCAGCATTTT.

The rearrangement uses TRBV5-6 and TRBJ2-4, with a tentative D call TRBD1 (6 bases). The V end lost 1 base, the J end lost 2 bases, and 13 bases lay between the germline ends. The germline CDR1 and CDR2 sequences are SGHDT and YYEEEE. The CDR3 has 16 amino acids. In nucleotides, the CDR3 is TGTGCCAGCAGCTTGCTGGGGGCGCGATCCAAAAACATTCAGTACTTC. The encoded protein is CASSLLGARSKNIQYF.